These T cell receptor beta chains were read from a single sample in a study of blood T cell repertoires in COVID-19. Method: immunoSEQ multiplex PCR; TCRdb's copy keeps in-frame clones and lacks some. The top ten clones hold around a sixth of a sample with about 46,000 clones, 70% to 90% of them seen once. The specimen was peripheral blood. These receptors originate from a human donor in a cohort sampled during active COVID-19. The donor label of this sample is uncertain. Both conserved end residues are part of each CDR3. D genes are given only for firm matches. Some rows mark clone size as missing; the rest say once, few, many or name a class of expanded clone.

D	size	V	J	CDR3	DNA
.	.	TRBV27	TRBJ2-5	CASRGWGRAQETQYF	TGTGCCAGCAGAGGTTGGGGGCGCGCCCAAGAGACCCAGTACTTC
.	few	TRBV9	TRBJ2-3	CASSVGQAGDTQYF	TGTGCCAGCAGCGTCGGACAAGCAGGAGATACGCAGTATTTT
.	.	TRBV2	TRBJ1-2	CATKGAWGYGYTF	TGTGCCACCAAAGGGGCGTGGGGCTATGGCTACACCTTC
.	.	TRBV28	TRBJ2-6	CASSDLSRRGSSGANVLTF	TGTGCCAGCAGTGATCTCTCACGTCGAGGGTCCTCTGGGGCCAACGTCCTGACTTTC
.	.	TRBV4-2	TRBJ1-6	CASSQVLTLDSPLHF	TGTGCCAGCAGCCAAGTACTCACCCTAGATTCACCCCTCCACTTT
.	.	TRBV5-1	TRBJ2-5	CASSLARARGETQYF	TGCGCCAGCAGCTTGGCCCGGGCGAGAGGGGAGACCCAGTACTTC
TRBD1	.	TRBV11-3	TRBJ1-1	CASSLDGTGGTEAFF	TGTGCCAGCAGCTTAGATGGGACAGGGGGCACTGAAGCTTTCTTT
TRBD1	.	TRBV11-1	TRBJ1-1	CASSLAQGGIRNTEAFF	TGTGCCAGCAGCTTAGCGCAGGGGGGAATTCGGAACACTGAAGCTTTCTTT
.	once	TRBV5-1	TRBJ2-1	CASSTVGDEQFF	TGCGCCAGCAGCACAGTTGGCGATGAGCAGTTCTTC
.	once	TRBV7-2	TRBJ1-3	CASSFPSGSTIYF	TGTGCCAGCAGCTTTCCCAGTGGGAGCACCATATATTTT
.	once	TRBV7-9	TRBJ2-3	CASSFEGLTDTQYF	TGTGCCAGCAGCTTCGAGGGACTTACAGATACGCAGTATTTT
TRBD2	.	TRBV6-2/TRBV6-3	TRBJ2-3	CASSYKRGDTDTQYF	TGTGCCAGCAGTTACAAGCGGGGGGACACAGATACGCAGTATTTT
TRBD2	.	TRBV20-1	TRBJ2-5	CSASRTSGGLSETQYF	TGCAGTGCTAGTAGGACTAGCGGGGGGCTTTCGGAGACCCAGTACTTC
.	few	TRBV19	TRBJ2-2	CASSGDTGELFF	TGTGCCAGTAGCGGGGACACCGGGGAGCTGTTTTTT
.	.	TRBV18	TRBJ2-6	CASSPLSGSGANVLTF	TGTGCCAGCTCCCCCCTCAGCGGGTCTGGGGCCAACGTCCTGACTTTC
.	.	TRBV5-4	TRBJ1-6	CASSLTGYNSPLHF	TGTGCCAGCAGCTTGACAGGATATAATTCACCCCTCCACTTT
.	once	TRBV18	TRBJ1-1	CASSLNSVTEAFF	TGTGCCAGCTCACTAAATTCAGTAACTGAAGCTTTCTTT
TRBD1	.	TRBV6-5	TRBJ2-3	CASSPGTGRTDTQYF	TGTGCCAGCAGCCCAGGGACAGGGAGAACAGATACGCAGTATTTT
TRBD2	once	TRBV6-1	TRBJ2-5	CASSEVRLAGGQETQYF	TGTGCCAGCAGTGAAGTTCGACTAGCGGGGGGCCAAGAGACCCAGTACTTC
.	.	TRBV27	TRBJ1-6	CASSPDSLGNSPLHF	TGTGCCAGCAGCCCCGACTCTCTCGGGAATTCACCCCTCCACTTT
TRBD2	.	TRBV14	TRBJ2-3	CASSPSGGPTDTQYF	TGTGCCAGCAGCCCTAGCGGGGGCCCCACAGATACGCAGTATTTT
TRBD2	.	TRBV9	TRBJ2-1	CASSPSGGGRNEQFF	TGTGCCAGCAGCCCCTCCGGGGGGGGGCGAAATGAGCAGTTCTTC
.	.	TRBV10-3	TRBJ2-5	CAISEAGSFTETQYF	TGTGCCATCAGTGAGGCGGGCAGTTTTACAGAGACCCAGTACTTC
.	.	TRBV15	TRBJ1-1	CATSRDRVGGLDTEAFF	TGTGCCACCAGCAGAGATAGGGTGGGGGGGCTGGACACTGAAGCTTTCTTT
TRBD1	.	TRBV3-1/TRBV3-2	TRBJ1-2	CASSQRGTGLNYGYTF	TGTGCCAGCAGCCAACGCGGGACAGGTCTCAACTATGGCTACACCTTC
.	.	TRBV4-1	TRBJ1-3	CASSQLITVNSGNTIYF	TGCGCCAGCAGCCAATTAATCACGGTGAACTCTGGAAACACCATATATTTT
TRBD1	.	TRBV28	TRBJ1-2	CAIPRDRANWGYGYTF	TGTGCCATACCGCGGGACAGGGCTAATTGGGGCTATGGCTACACCTTC
.	once	TRBV19	TRBJ2-7	CASSIDRQGGEQYF	TGTGCCAGTAGTATAGATCGGCAGGGGGGCGAGCAGTACTTC
.	few	TRBV12-3/TRBV12-4	TRBJ1-4	CASSHGGGHGLFF	TGTGCCAGCAGTCACGGGGGGGGCCACGGACTGTTTTTT
.	.	TRBV7-3	TRBJ2-2	CASSFSNTGELFF	TGTGCCAGCAGCTTTAGTAACACCGGGGAGCTGTTTTTT
.	.	TRBV11-3	TRBJ1-1	CASSLQNGGPEAFF	TGTGCCAGCAGCCTACAAAACGGGGGTCCTGAAGCTTTCTTT
.	.	TRBV25-1	TRBJ1-1	CASNALGGNTEAFF	TGTGCCAGCAACGCCCTGGGGGGGAACACTGAAGCTTTCTTT
.	.	TRBV11-2	TRBJ2-1	CASSLNRQNEQFF	TGTGCCAGCAGCTTAAACAGACAAAATGAGCAGTTCTTC
TRBD2	.	TRBV6-2/TRBV6-3	TRBJ2-7	CASSTPGASGGSTLYEQYF	TGTGCCAGCAGTACCCCGGGGGCTAGCGGGGGGTCGACCCTGTACGAGCAGTACTTC
.	once	TRBV18	TRBJ2-1	CASSPTTRVYNEQFF	TGTGCCAGCTCACCGACTACTAGGGTATACAATGAGCAGTTCTTC
.	.	TRBV25-1	TRBJ2-7	CASSEYGESYEQYF	TGTGCCAGCAGTGAATATGGAGAGAGCTACGAGCAGTACTTC
TRBD1	.	TRBV4-2	TRBJ1-1	CASSQVSGGEAFF	TGTGCCAGCAGCCAAGTATCAGGGGGGGAAGCTTTCTTT
.	.	TRBV7-9	TRBJ1-4	CASSPSRQESNEKLFF	TGTGCCAGCAGCCCGTCAAGGCAGGAATCTAATGAAAAACTGTTTTTT
.	.	TRBV24-1	TRBJ1-1	CATTTGPLNTEAFF	TGTGCCACCACAACAGGTCCCCTGAACACTGAAGCTTTCTTT
.	.	TRBV28	TRBJ2-7	CASSRRTGLYEQYF	TGTGCCAGCTCCCGCCGCACAGGGCTCTACGAGCAGTACTTC
TRBD1	.	TRBV2	TRBJ2-7	CASMPGQYEQYF	TGTGCCAGCATGCCGGGACAGTACGAGCAGTACTTC
TRBD2	.	TRBV24-1	TRBJ2-5	CATSDTRLAGGVETQYF	TGTGCCACCAGTGATACCAGACTAGCGGGGGGGGTAGAGACCCAGTACTTC
TRBD2	.	TRBV9	TRBJ2-3	CASSPSPTGGARDTQYF	TGTGCCAGCAGCCCCAGCCCCACCGGGGGGGCTCGGGATACGCAGTATTTT
.	.	TRBV7-9	TRBJ1-4	CASSPGDEKLFF	TGTGCCAGCAGCCCAGGGGACGAAAAACTGTTTTTT
.	.	TRBV9	TRBJ1-1	CASSAGRTNTEAFF	TGTGCCAGCAGCGCCGGTCGAACTAACACTGAAGCTTTCTTT
TRBD1	.	TRBV29-1	TRBJ1-2	CSVGRSGRGFAGYTF	TGCAGCGTTGGCAGATCAGGCAGGGGGTTTGCTGGCTACACCTTC
.	many	TRBV9	TRBJ1-3	CASSLRGNTIYF	TGTGCCAGCAGCCTTCGTGGAAACACCATATATTTT
TRBD1	.	TRBV9	TRBJ1-4	CASSGQGLEKLFF	TGTGCCAGCAGCGGACAGGGTCTCGAAAAACTGTTTTTT
TRBD2	.	TRBV6-2/TRBV6-3	TRBJ2-1	CASRPLAGYTNEQFF	TGTGCCAGCAGACCTTTAGCGGGGTATACCAATGAGCAGTTCTTC
.	.	TRBV5-4	TRBJ1-2	CASSPGGDPYGYTF	TGTGCCAGCAGCCCTGGGGGGGACCCTTATGGCTACACCTTC
TRBD2	.	TRBV7-9	TRBJ2-7	CASSYVGLAGSYEQYF	TGTGCCAGCAGCTACGTGGGACTAGCGGGGAGCTACGAGCAGTACTTC
.	.	TRBV6-5	TRBJ1-1	CASSNDRIKNTEAFF	TGTGCCAGCAGCAACGACAGAATAAAGAACACTGAAGCTTTCTTT
TRBD2	.	TRBV9	TRBJ2-3	CASSLAGTSRTDTQYF	TGTGCCAGCAGCCTGGCTGGGACTAGCCGCACAGATACGCAGTATTTT
TRBD1	.	TRBV10-3	TRBJ2-1	CAIRNRDSKNEQFF	TGTGCCATCAGGAACCGGGACAGTAAAAATGAGCAGTTCTTC